The T cell receptor beta chain described here comes from a study of T cells after yellow fever vaccination. For the study at large: In the case of low-cell-number fractions, SMART-Seq v4 Ultra Low Input was used for preparation.

Conversion of TCR transcripts into cDNA relied on 5'RACE template switching, which added a universal primer site and UMIs. TCRdb reanalysed the 5' RACE reads using MiXCR and keeps one entry per CDR3 protein. The sample yields a few hundred thousand distinct CDR3 sequences, 8.7% seen once. Germline V gene lookup returns CDR1 SGHRS and CDR2 YFSETQ. Between the trimmed V and J ends, which lost 0 bases and 8 bases, there was a span of 13 bases. CDR3 size: 14 residues. There are a few counts of this clonotype. The antigen is not known. Study results and limitations: One caveat is that FACS-sorted repertoires could contain abundant clonotypes contaminating from the bulk population. On re-exposure, the response was weaker but peaked faster, at day 5 versus 15.

Sequenced material: CD4+ T cells sorted from PBMCs, taken 5 days after the yellow fever booster vaccination. This TCR derives from a man younger than 35 who received the YFV17D yellow fever vaccine. The genes are TRBV5-1 and TRBJ2-3; D remains unclear. The CDR3 nucleotides are TGCGCCAGCAGCTTGGGTTCCGTGGTCGGTACGCAGTATTTT. Translating it yields CASSLGSVVGTQYF.